Detailed here is one T cell receptor (beta chain). The CDR3 covers 15 residues. Germline V gene sequence: CDR1 SGHTA, CDR2 FQGNSA. With 3 bases removed from V and 1 base from J, the gap between germline ends came to 12 bases. The authors' processing: How many nucleated cells were present was estimated from reference gene primer amplification. Profiling relied on immunoSEQ multiplex PCR, and the TCRdb table lists in-frame clones only, not all of them. The DNA gave D and trimming, while V, J and clone size come from that table. The sample carries 250,000 to 350,000 clones, 65% to 85% recorded once. This specimen comes from a study of blood T cell repertoires in COVID-19. While infection was still active, Seattle patients were enrolled and then followed longitudinally.

The sample taken for sequencing was peripheral blood. The sequence derives from a person aged 65 to 85 with COVID-19, enrolled during active disease. V gene TRBV7-2 combines with J gene TRBJ1-1; tentative D call: TRBD1 (5 bases). The CDR3 here is CASSLGPVTNTEAFF. CDR3 coding DNA: TGTGCCAGCAGCTTGGGGCCAGTTACGAACACTGAAGCTTTCTTT.